These 20 T cell receptor beta chains were sequenced from one sample in a study of T cells in Graves' hyperthyroidism and ophthalmopathy. Amplification yielded TCR beta CDR3 regions, with RNA transcripts as the source. The primer set for the first-round RT-PCR of the TCR CDR3 was HTBI. TCRdb called the multiplex PCR reads again in MiXCR, with one record for every CDR3 protein. The sample contains roughly 400,000 distinct CDR3 sequences, 11% to 15% of which appear only once. The sequenced sample consisted of blood. The receptors stem from a man aged 50-60 years with Graves' ophthalmopathy.

This clonotype was observed many times. The V gene is TRBV3-1, the J gene TRBJ2-7; 12 bases align to TRBD2. Germline V gene data show CDR1 as LGHDT and CDR2 as YNNKEL (reference sequence). J was trimmed by 4 bases and V by 5 bases; bases with no gene match: 3. CDR3 length: 14 amino acids. The CDR3 DNA sequence: TGTGCCAGCAGCGTTACTAGCGGGAGGTACGAGCAGTACTTC. This gives the protein CASSVTSGRYEQYF.

This clonotype was seen more than once but under ten times. The chain has TRBV24-1 and TRBJ2-1; D is possibly TRBD1 or TRBD2 (5 bases each). This CDR3 region has 14 residues. Trimming shortened V by 3 bases and J by 6 bases, and 11 bases separated the two germline ends. In germline, CDR1 is KGHDR, CDR2 SFDVKD. CDR3 region: CATSDPGTTNEQFF. The CDR3, as DNA: TGTGCCACCAGTGATCCAGGGACCACCAATGAGCAGTTCTTC.

This clonotype was observed many times. This chain connects TRBV3-1 to TRBJ2-1, with 7 bases lining up with TRBD1. The germline CDR1 and CDR2 sequences are LGHDT and YNNKEL (reference sequence). With V trimmed by 2 bases and J by 4 bases, 2 bases remained unmatched. This CDR3 is 14 amino acids long. The CDR3 DNA reads TGTGCCAGCAGCCAAACGGACAGGTACAATGAGCAGTTCTTC. This encodes CASSQTDRYNEQFF.

This clonotype was counted ten times or more. This sequence joins TRBV10-3 and TRBJ2-1; TRBD2 matches 7 bases. The ends lost 0 bases at V and 4 bases at J; junction bases unmatched: 6. CDR1 is ENHRY, CDR2 SYGVKD, per germline. The CDR3 extends over 16 amino acids. The CDR3 loop reads CAISESKPSGYNEQFF. The DNA of the CDR3 is TGTGCCATCAGTGAGTCAAAGCCTAGCGGTTACAATGAGCAGTTCTTC.

This clonotype appeared a few times. This rearrangement joins TRBV7-6 to TRBJ1-1, with 8 bases aligning to TRBD1. Trimming at V came to 5 bases and at J to 1 base, leaving 12 bases not matched to a gene. Germline CDR1 reads SGHVS; CDR2 reads FNYEAQ. The CDR3 contains 17 residues. The CDR3 loop is CASSKPRTGQGNTEAFF. In DNA, the CDR3 is TGTGCCAGCAGCAAACCGCGAACAGGACAGGGGAACACTGAAGCTTTCTTT.

This clonotype was seen at least ten times. The J gene is TRBJ1-1, the V gene TRBV5-1; D is uncertain. The CDR3 covers 15 residues. The germline V gene encodes CDR1 SGHRS and CDR2 YFSETQ. V lost 3 bases and J lost 4, with 16 bases in between. The CDR3 region is CASSSSPGSVTEAFF. In DNA, the CDR3 is TGCGCCAGCAGCTCCTCGCCGGGTTCGGTCACTGAAGCTTTCTTT.

V gene TRBV12-3 or TRBV12-4 combines with J gene TRBJ2-1, with D possibly being TRBD2 (6 bases). The V end was cut by 5 bases, the J end by 15 bases, with 20 bases between. The CDR3 consists of 13 residues. The CDR3 protein is CASSPYNGGAPFF. CDR3 nucleotide sequence: TGTGCCAGCAGTCCTTACAACGGCGGGGCCCCGTTCTTC.

Ten or more counts support this clonotype. This chain links TRBV7-9 with TRBJ2-1; TRBD2 aligns across 13 bases. Germline values: CDR1 SEHNR, CDR2 FQNEAQ (reference sequence). J lost 4 bases, V lost 6 bases, and 3 bases had no gene match. The CDR3 loop spans 15 amino acids. CDR3 DNA: TGTGCCAGCAGACTAGCGGGAGGGGGTTACAATGAGCAGTTCTTC. Encoded protein: CASRLAGGGYNEQFF. Based on the CDR3 plus reference TRBV7-9 and TRBJ2-1, the full variable domain is DTGVSQNPRHKITKRGQNVTFRCDPISEHNRLYWYRQTLGQGPEFLTYFQNEAQLEKSRLLSDRFSAERPKGSFSTLEIQRTEQGDSAMYLCASRLAGGGYNEQFFGPGTRLTVL.

The V and J genes are TRBV4-1 and TRBJ2-7; TRBD2 agrees at 9 bases. The V and J ends lost 3 bases and 6 bases, in that order; junction bases with no gene match: 9. CDR1 MGHRA and CDR2 YSYEKL come from the germline V gene. This CDR3 spans 15 amino acids. The CDR3 DNA reads TGCGCCAGCAGCCACAATAGCGGGAGAGGAGTCGAGCAGTACTTC. Residues: CASSHNSGRGVEQYF.

This clonotype was counted only a few times. The chain links TRBV11-2 to TRBJ1-3; no clear D. The CDR3 spans 15 residues. V was shortened by 3 bases and J by 0 bases, with 9 bases between the two germline ends. Germline values: CDR1 SGHAT, CDR2 FQNNGV. The CDR3 DNA reads TGTGCCAGCAGCTTCGGTGGAGACTCTGGAAACACCATATATTTT. It codes for CASSFGGDSGNTIYF.

V is TRBV19 and J is TRBJ1-5; no clear D. CDR1 LNHDA and CDR2 SQIVND come from the germline V gene (reference sequence). This CDR3 has 16 amino acids. V shed 6 bases and J shed 9 bases, with 24 bases lying between them. CDR3 in amino acids: CASSTRERVLFWPQHF. The DNA for the CDR3 is TGTGCCAGTAGCACTAGGGAGCGTGTGCTTTTTTGGCCCCAGCATTTT.

This chain connects TRBV2 to TRBJ1-4; no reliable D call. CDR3 length: 13 residues. Germline lookup yields CDR1 SNHLY and CDR2 FYNNEI. Trimming cost V 9 bases and J 0 bases, with 8 bases left between them. The chain's CDR3 is CASWTPTNEKLFF. CDR3 bases: TGTGCCAGTTGGACGCCAACTAATGAAAAACTGTTTTTT. The full variable domain, in which reference TRBV2 and TRBJ1-4 provide the parts outside the CDR3, is EPEVTQTPSHQVTQMGQEVILRCVPISNHLYFYWYRQILGQKVEFLVSFYNNEISEKSEIFDDQFSVERPDGSNFTLKIRSTKLEDSAMYFCASWTPTNEKLFFGSGTQLSVL.

This chain links TRBV24-1 with TRBJ2-3; 8 bases align to TRBD1. Germline V gene data show CDR1 as KGHDR and CDR2 as SFDVKD. V was clipped by 5 bases and J by 5 bases; unmatched bases: 11. The CDR3 is made up of 16 amino acids. The CDR3 bases are TGTGCCACCAGTGCCTTCAGGGGGCAAGAGCAAGATACGCAGTATTTT. Translating it yields CATSAFRGQEQDTQYF.

This clonotype was detected many times. The chain recombines TRBV3-1 with TRBJ2-7, with unresolved D. This CDR3 has 14 amino acids. V lost 0 bases, J lost 0 bases, and 6 bases lay in between. Germline CDR1 reads LGHDT; CDR2 reads YNNKEL (reference sequence). As DNA, the CDR3 is TGTGCCAGCAGCCAAGAGATAGCCTCCTACGAGCAGTACTTC. Its protein is CASSQEIASYEQYF.

The table lists this clonotype with many counts. The chain links TRBV5-1 to TRBJ2-3; TRBD2 agrees at 7 bases. The J segment lost 8 bases and the V segment lost 4 bases, leaving 7 bases of the junction unmatched. The CDR3 has 13 amino acids. Germline V CDR1 and CDR2: SGHRS, YFSETQ. CDR3 residues: CASSLGRGGTQYF. CDR3 sequence (DNA): TGCGCCAGCAGCCTGGGGAGGGGCGGTACGCAGTATTTT.

For this clonotype: The conserved phenylalanine or tryptophan is not found at the CDR3 terminus, so this likely reflects a read error. The J gene is TRBJ2-7, the V gene TRBV6-2 or TRBV6-3, with a weak D call TRBD1 (6 bases). This CDR3 is built from 13 residues. Trimming took off 5 bases at V and 5 bases at J, with 13 bases between the two ends. The germline V gene encodes CDR1 MNHEY and CDR2 SVGEGT. In DNA, the CDR3 is TGTGCCAGCAGTGGCAGGGGTAGAGACGAGCAGTACCTC. Translating gives CASSGRGRDEQYL.

This clonotype was seen ten or more times. The V and J genes are TRBV2 and TRBJ2-7; 10 bases align to TRBD2. The CDR3 loop spans 15 amino acids. After removal of 7 bases from V and 6 bases from J, the junction contained 12 bases not matched to a gene. In germline, CDR1 is SNHLY, CDR2 FYNNEI. The CDR3 reads CASKREREGWREQYF. CDR3 nucleotides: TGTGCCAGCAAGCGCGAGCGGGAGGGCTGGCGCGAGCAGTACTTC. The full variable domain, completed using reference TRBV2 and TRBJ2-7, is EPEVTQTPSHQVTQMGQEVILRCVPISNHLYFYWYRQILGQKVEFLVSFYNNEISEKSEIFDDQFSVERPDGSNFTLKIRSTKLEDSAMYFCASKREREGWREQYFGPGTRLTVT.

This clonotype was recorded at least ten times. The chain couples TRBV2 to TRBJ2-1, with 14 nucleotides matching TRBD2. The length of the CDR3 is 15 residues. Looked up from germline, CDR1 is SNHLY and CDR2 is FYNNEI. V dropped 4 bases and J dropped 9; count of bases not matched to a gene: 5. CDR3 in amino acids: CASSGGLAGVGEQFF. CDR3 sequence (DNA): TGTGCCAGCAGTGGGGGACTAGCGGGAGTTGGTGAGCAGTTCTTC.

The table lists this clonotype with many counts. V is TRBV20-1 and J is TRBJ2-2; D unclear. The CDR3 has 14 amino acids. CDR1 and CDR2 (germline): DFQATT, SNEGSKA (reference sequence). The V gene lost 0 bases and the J gene lost 7 bases, with 12 bases spanning the gap. For the CDR3, the DNA is TGCAGTGCTAGAGAGGCAGGAATGATCGGGGAGCTGTTTTTT. Amino acids: CSAREAGMIGELFF.

This clonotype was counted at least ten times. CDR3 nucleotide sequence: TGCAGTGCTAGAGATGGGGGACTAGCGGGAGCTCCAGATACGCAGTATTTT. This encodes CSARDGGLAGAPDTQYF. V usage is TRBV20-1 and J usage is TRBJ2-3, with TRBD2 matching over 14 bases. Germline V gives CDR1 DFQATT, CDR2 SNEGSKA (reference sequence). After removal of 0 bases from V and 4 bases from J, the junction contained 6 bases not matched to a gene. This CDR3 has 17 amino acids.